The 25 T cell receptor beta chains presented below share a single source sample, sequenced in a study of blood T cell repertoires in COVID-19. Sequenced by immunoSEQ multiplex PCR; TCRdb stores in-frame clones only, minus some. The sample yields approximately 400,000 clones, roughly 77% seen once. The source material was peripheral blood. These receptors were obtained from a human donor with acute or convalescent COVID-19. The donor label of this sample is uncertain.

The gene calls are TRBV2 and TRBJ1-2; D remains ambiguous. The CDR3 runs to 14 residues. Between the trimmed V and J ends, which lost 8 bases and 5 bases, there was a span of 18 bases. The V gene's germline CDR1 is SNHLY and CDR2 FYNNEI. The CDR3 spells CASLENIAAYGYTF. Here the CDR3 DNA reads TGTGCCAGCCTTGAGAATATAGCGGCATATGGCTACACCTTC.

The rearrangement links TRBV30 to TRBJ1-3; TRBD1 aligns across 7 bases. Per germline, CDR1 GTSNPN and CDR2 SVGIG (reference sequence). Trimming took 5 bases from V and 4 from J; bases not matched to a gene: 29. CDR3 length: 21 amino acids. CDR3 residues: CAWLIKAPTGPGLREGNTIYF. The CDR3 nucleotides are TGTGCCTGGTTAATCAAGGCCCCGACAGGGCCCGGGCTAAGAGAGGGAAACACCATATATTTT.

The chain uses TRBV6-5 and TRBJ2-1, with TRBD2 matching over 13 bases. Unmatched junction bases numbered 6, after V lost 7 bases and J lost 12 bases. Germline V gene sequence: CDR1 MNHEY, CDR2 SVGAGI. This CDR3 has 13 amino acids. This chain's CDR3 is CASTRTSGSGQFF. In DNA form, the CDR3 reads TGTGCCAGCACCCGGACTAGCGGGAGCGGGCAGTTCTTC.

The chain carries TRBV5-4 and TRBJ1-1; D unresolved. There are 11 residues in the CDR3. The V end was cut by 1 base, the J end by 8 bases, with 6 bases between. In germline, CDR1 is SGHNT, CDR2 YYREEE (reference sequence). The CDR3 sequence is CASSLSEEAFF. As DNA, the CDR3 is TGTGCCAGCAGCTTGTCTGAGGAAGCTTTCTTT.

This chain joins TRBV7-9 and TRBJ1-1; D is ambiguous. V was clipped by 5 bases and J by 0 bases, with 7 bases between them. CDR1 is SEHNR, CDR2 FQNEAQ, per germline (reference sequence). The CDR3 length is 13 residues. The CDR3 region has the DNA TGTGCCAGCAGCCCCTACTTGAACACTGAAGCTTTCTTT. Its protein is CASSPYLNTEAFF.

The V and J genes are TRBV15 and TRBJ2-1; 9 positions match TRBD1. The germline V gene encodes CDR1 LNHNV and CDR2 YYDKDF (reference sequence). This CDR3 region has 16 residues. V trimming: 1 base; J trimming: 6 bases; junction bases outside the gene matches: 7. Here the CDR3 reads CATSRGQGQGINEQFF. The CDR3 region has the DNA TGTGCCACCAGCAGAGGGCAGGGACAGGGAATCAATGAGCAGTTCTTC. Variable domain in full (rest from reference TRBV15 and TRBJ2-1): DAMVIQNPRYQVTQFGKPVTLSCSQTLNHNVMYWYQQKSSQAPKLLFHYYDKDFNNEADTPDNFQSRRPNTSFCFLDIRSPGLGDTAMYLCATSRGQGQGINEQFFGPGTRLTVL.

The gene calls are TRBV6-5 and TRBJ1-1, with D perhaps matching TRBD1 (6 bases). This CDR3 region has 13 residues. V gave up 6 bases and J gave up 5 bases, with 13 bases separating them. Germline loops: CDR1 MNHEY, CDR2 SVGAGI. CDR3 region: CASSPLRGTEAFF. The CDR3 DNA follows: TGTGCCAGCAGCCCCCTCAGGGGAACTGAAGCTTTCTTT.

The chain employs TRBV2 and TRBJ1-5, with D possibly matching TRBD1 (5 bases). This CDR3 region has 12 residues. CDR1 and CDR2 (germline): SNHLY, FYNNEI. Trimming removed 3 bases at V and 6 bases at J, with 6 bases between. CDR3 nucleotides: TGTGCCAGCAGTGAGGGGGGTCAGCCCCAGCATTTT. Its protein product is CASSEGGQPQHF.

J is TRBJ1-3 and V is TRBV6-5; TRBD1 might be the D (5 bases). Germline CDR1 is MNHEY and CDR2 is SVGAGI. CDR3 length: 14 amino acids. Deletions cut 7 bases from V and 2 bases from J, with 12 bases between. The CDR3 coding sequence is TGTGCCAGCACCCTCAGGGTTCCTGGAAACACCATATATTTT. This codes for CASTLRVPGNTIYF.

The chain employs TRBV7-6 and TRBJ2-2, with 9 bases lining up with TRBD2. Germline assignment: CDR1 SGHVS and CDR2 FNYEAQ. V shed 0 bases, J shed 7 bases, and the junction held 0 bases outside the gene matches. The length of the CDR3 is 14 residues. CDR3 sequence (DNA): TGTGCCAGCAGCTTAGCGCGGGAGGGCGGGGAGCTGTTTTTT. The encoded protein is CASSLAREGGELFF. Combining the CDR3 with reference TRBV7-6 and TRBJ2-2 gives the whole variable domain GAGVSQSPRYKVTKRGQDVALRCDPISGHVSLYWYRQALGQGPEFLTYFNYEAQQDKSGLPNDRFSAERPEGSISTLTIQRTEQRDSAMYRCASSLAREGGELFFGEGSRLTVL.

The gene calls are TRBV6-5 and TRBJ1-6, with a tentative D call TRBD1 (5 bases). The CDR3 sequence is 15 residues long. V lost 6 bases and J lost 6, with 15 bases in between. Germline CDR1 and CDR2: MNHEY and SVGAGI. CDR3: CASRKSAGGNSPLHF. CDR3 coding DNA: TGTGCCAGCAGAAAATCGGCCGGGGGTAATTCACCCCTCCACTTT.

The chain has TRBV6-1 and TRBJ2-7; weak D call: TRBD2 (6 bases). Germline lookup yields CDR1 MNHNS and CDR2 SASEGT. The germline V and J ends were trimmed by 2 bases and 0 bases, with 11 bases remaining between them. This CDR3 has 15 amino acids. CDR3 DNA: TGTGCCAGCAGTGAAAGTCGGGGGAGCTCCTACGAGCAGTACTTC. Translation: CASSESRGSSYEQYF.

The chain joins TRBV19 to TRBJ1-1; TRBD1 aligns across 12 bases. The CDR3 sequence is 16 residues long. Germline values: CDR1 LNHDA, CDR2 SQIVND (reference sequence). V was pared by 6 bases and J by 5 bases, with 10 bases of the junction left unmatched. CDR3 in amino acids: CASRRGQGAMVTEAFF. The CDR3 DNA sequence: TGTGCCAGTAGGAGGGGACAGGGGGCCATGGTTACTGAAGCTTTCTTT. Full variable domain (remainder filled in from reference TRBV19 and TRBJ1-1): DGGITQSPKYLFRKEGQNVTLSCEQNLNHDAMYWYRQDPGQGLRLIYYSQIVNDFQKGDIAEGYSVSREKKESFPLTVTSAQKNPTAFYLCASRRGQGAMVTEAFFGQGTRLTVV.

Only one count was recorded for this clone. The CDR3 DNA follows: TGTGCCAGCAGTGACGGGTTGCGGGTTTGCACAGATACGCAGTATTTT. This translates into CASSDGLRVCTDTQYF. The V call is TRBV6-4, the J call TRBJ2-3; TRBD2 is a possible D gene (5 bases). V was trimmed by 2 bases and J by 1 base, leaving 13 bases between them. From germline, CDR1 is MRHNA and CDR2 SNTAGT. The CDR3 extends over 16 amino acids.

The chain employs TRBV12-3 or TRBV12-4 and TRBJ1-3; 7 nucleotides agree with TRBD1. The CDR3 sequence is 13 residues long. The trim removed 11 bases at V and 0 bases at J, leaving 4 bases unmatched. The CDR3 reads CAGGQNSGNTIYF. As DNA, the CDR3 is TGTGCCGGGGGACAGAACTCTGGAAACACCATATATTTT.

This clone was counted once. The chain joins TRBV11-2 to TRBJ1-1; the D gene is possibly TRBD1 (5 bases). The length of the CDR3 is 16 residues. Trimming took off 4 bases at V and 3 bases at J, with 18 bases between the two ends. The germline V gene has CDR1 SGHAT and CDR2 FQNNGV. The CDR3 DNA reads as TGTGCCAGCAGCTACCTCCCTTCTGGGGCTGACACTGAAGCTTTCTTT. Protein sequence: CASSYLPSGADTEAFF.

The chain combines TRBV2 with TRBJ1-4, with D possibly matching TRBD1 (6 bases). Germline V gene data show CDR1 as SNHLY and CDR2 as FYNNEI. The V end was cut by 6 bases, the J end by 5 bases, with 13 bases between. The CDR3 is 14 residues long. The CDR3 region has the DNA TGTGCCAGCAGGCAGGGGTCTAGGAATGAAAAACTGTTTTTT. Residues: CASRQGSRNEKLFF.

CDR3 DNA sequence: TGTGCCAGCAGTGGTAGTGACAGGCCACTAACCCATCTCTTCTTC. It yields the protein CASSGSDRPLTHLFF. The chain recombines TRBV28 with TRBJ2-1; TRBD1 might be the D (6 bases). Germline CDR1 MDHEN, CDR2 SYDVKM. The CDR3 loop spans 15 amino acids. V lost 5 bases and J lost 16, with 27 bases in between.

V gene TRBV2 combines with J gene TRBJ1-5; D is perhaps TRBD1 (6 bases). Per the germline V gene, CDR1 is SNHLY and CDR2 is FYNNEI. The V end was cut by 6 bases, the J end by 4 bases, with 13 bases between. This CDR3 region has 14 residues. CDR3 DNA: TGTGCCAGCAGGCTGGACAGTCCTAATCAGCCCCAGCATTTT. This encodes CASRLDSPNQPQHF.

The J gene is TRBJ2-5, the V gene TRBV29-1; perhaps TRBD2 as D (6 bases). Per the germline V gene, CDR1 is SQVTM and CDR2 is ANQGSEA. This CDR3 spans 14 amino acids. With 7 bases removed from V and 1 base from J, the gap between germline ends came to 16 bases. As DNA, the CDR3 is TGCAGCGCCAACAACCAGGGAGGCCAAGAGACCCAGTACTTC. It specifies CSANNQGGQETQYF.

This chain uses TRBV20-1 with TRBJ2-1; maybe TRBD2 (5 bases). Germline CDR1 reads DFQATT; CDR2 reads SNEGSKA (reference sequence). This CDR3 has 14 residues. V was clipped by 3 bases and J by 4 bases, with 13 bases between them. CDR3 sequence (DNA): TGCAGTGCTAGTGGACTTATGAATTACAATGAGCAGTTCTTC. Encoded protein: CSASGLMNYNEQFF.

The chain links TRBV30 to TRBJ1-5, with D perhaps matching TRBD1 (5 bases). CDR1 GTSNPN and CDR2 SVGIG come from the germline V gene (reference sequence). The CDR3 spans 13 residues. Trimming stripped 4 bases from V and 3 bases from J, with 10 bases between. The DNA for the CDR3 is TGTGCCTGGACGGGGGGTGACAATCAGCCCCAGCATTTT. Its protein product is CAWTGGDNQPQHF.

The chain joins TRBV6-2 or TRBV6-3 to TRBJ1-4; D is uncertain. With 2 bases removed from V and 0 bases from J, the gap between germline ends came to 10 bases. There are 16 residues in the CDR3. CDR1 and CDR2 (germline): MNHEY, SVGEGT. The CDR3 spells CASSYALRTTNEKLFF. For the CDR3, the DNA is TGTGCCAGCAGTTACGCTTTGCGAACAACTAATGAAAAACTGTTTTTT.

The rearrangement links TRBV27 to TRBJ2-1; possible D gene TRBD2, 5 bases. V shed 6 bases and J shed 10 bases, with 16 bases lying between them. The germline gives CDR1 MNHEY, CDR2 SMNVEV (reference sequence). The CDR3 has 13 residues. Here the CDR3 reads CASRSSWAGEQFF. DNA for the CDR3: TGTGCCAGCAGGAGCTCCTGGGCGGGCGAGCAGTTCTTC.

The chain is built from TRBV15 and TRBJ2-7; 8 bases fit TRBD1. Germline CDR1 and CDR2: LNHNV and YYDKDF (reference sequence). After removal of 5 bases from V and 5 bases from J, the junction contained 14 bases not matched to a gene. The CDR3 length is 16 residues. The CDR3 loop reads CATSDTSGTGRDEQYF. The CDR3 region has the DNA TGTGCCACCAGCGATACCTCCGGGACAGGTAGGGACGAGCAGTACTTC. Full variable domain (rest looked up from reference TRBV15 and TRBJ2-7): DAMVIQNPRYQVTQFGKPVTLSCSQTLNHNVMYWYQQKSSQAPKLLFHYYDKDFNNEADTPDNFQSRRPNTSFCFLDIRSPGLGDTAMYLCATSDTSGTGRDEQYFGPGTRLTVT.